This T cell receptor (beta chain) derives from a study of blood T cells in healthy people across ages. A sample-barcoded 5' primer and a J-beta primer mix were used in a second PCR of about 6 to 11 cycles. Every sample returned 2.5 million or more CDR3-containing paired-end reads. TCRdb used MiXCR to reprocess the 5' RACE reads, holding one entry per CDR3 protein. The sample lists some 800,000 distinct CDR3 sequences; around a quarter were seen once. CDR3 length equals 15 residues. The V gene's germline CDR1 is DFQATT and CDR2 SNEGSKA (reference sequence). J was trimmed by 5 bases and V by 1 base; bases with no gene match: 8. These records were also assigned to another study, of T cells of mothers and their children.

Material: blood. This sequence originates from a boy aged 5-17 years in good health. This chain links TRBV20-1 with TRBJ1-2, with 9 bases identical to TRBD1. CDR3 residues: CSARGPGQGNYGYTF. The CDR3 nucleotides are TGCAGTGCTAGAGGCCCGGGACAGGGTAATTATGGCTACACCTTC.